The clone carrying this T cell receptor (beta chain) was seen more than once but under ten times. Its target is not known. The donor cohort consisted entirely of Caucasian adults residing in Nashville, Tennessee. Method: immunoSEQ multiplex PCR; TCRdb's copy keeps in-frame clones and lacks some. The table records about 1.1 million clones, roughly 80% of them present only once. The entry originates in a study of shared clonotypes between healthy human individuals. Study-wide context: For every donor, three CD4 naive, three CD4 memory, two CD8 naive and one CD8 memory plates were used. Study-level results: Sequencing of the sorted subsets was shown by rarefaction to be incomplete despite large depth.

The CDR3 spans 15 residues. Trimming cost V 3 bases and J 4 bases, with 12 bases left between them. CDR1 and CDR2 from the germline V gene are KGHSH and LQKENI. Sequencing was carried out using memory CD4+ T cells from PBMCs. Indicated subset: CD45RA-negative fraction. The receptor was isolated from a man between 18 and 29 years old in good health. Some clones in this sample may be carry-over from other donors' samples. The chain has TRBV18 and TRBJ1-4, with D possibly TRBD1 on 5 matching bases. This chain's CDR3 is CASSPLGGDNEKLFF. In nucleotides, the CDR3 is TGTGCCAGCTCACCCCTCGGGGGGGATAATGAAAAACTGTTTTTT.